There are a few counts of the clone carrying this TCR beta chain. The data were obtained in a study of patients and donors after allogeneic stem cell transplantation. The CDR3 extends over 14 amino acids. V was shortened by 5 bases and J by 1 base, with 11 bases between the two germline ends. Per the germline V gene, CDR1 is MNHEY and CDR2 is SMNVEV (reference sequence). MiXCR, run by TCRdb on the RT-PCR reads, gives a single entry per CDR3 protein. The table includes approximately 170,000 distinct CDR3 sequences, nearly 25% detected once. This clonotype was sampled from a human donor who was either an allogeneic HSCT recipient or a stem cell or donor lymphocyte infusion donor (not recorded which). It is not recorded whose cells these are; they may come from a transplant donor. The genes are TRBV27 and TRBJ1-1, with D perhaps TRBD1 (5 bases). The sample comprised blood, either unsorted or a sorted T cell fraction (not recorded which). The CDR3 protein is CASSPGTGNTEAFF. The CDR3 DNA sequence: TGTGCCAGCAGTCCCGGGACGGGGAACACTGAAGCTTTCTTT.